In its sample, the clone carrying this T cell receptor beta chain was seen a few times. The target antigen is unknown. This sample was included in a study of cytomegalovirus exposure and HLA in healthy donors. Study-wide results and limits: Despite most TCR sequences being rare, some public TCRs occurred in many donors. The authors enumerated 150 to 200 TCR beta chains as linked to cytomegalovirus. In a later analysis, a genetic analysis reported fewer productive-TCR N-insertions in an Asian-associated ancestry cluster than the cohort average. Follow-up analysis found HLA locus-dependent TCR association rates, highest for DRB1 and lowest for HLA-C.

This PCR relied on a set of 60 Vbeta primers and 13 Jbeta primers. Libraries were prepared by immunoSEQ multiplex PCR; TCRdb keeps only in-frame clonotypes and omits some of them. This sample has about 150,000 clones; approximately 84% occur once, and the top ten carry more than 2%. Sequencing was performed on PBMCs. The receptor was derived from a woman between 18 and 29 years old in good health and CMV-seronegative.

This chain's CDR3 is CASSYLQGSNQPQHF. The CDR3 bases are TGTGCCAGCAGCTATCTTCAGGGGAGCAATCAGCCCCAGCATTTT. The V gene is TRBV7-6, the J gene TRBJ1-5, with D perhaps TRBD1 (6 bases). The V and J ends lost 4 bases and 1 base respectively, with 11 bases between them. CDR3 length equals 15 residues. Per germline, CDR1 SGHVS and CDR2 FNYEAQ.